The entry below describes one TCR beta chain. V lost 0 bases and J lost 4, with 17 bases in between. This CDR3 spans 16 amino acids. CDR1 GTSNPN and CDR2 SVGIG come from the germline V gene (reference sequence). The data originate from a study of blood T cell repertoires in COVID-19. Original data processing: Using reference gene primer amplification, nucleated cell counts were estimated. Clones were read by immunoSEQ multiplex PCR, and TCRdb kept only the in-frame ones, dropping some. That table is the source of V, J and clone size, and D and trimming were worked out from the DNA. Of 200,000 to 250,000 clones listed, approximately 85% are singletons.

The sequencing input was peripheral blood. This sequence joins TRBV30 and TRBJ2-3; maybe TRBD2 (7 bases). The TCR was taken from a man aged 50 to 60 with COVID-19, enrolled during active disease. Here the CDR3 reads CAWSVGGGPWADTQYF. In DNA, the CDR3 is TGTGCCTGGAGTGTAGGGGGGGGGCCTTGGGCAGATACGCAGTATTTT.